Presented here are 14 T cell receptor beta chains from one specimen sequenced in a study of CD8 T cells in ankylosing spondylitis. The antigens for these receptors are not known. General observations from the study: For ankylosing spondylitis blood, a TCR beta motif of under ten highly homologous variants appeared characteristic.

One entry per CDR3 protein results from TCRdb running MiXCR on the 5' RACE reads. The sample includes around 770,000 distinct CDR3 sequences, around 17% of them seen just once. Material: blood, either unsorted or a sorted T cell fraction (not recorded which). These receptors originate from a male donor with ankylosing spondylitis.

This clonotype was counted a few times. V usage is TRBV28 and J usage is TRBJ2-1; 8 positions match TRBD1. Per the germline V gene, CDR1 is MDHEN and CDR2 is SYDVKM. V lost 7 bases to trimming and J lost 4 bases; unmatched junction nucleotides: 12. CDR3 size: 16 residues. The CDR3 nucleotides read TGTGCCAGCACCCCCAAGGGCAGGGGGCGATACAATGAGCAGTTCTTC. This gives the protein CASTPKGRGRYNEQFF.

The chain recombines TRBV3-1 with TRBJ2-7; 12 nucleotides agree with TRBD2. Trimming at V came to 0 bases and at J to 0 bases, leaving 18 bases not matched to a gene. This CDR3 has 22 residues. The germline V gene has CDR1 LGHDT and CDR2 YNNKEL (reference sequence). The CDR3 spells CASSQDRVTPKTSGGLSYEQYF. Here the CDR3 DNA reads TGTGCCAGCAGCCAAGACAGGGTTACGCCTAAGACTAGCGGGGGCCTCTCCTACGAGCAGTACTTC.

This clonotype showed up just a few times. V and J are TRBV24-1 and TRBJ2-2; D may be TRBD2 (5 bases). Germline V gene lookup returns CDR1 KGHDR and CDR2 SFDVKD. V was shortened by 1 base and J by 0 bases, with 14 bases between the two germline ends. The CDR3 spans 18 residues. CDR3 amino acids: CATSDFPGVASNTGELFF. In DNA, the CDR3 is TGTGCCACCAGTGATTTCCCCGGGGTAGCGTCGAACACCGGGGAGCTGTTTTTT.

This chain joins TRBV4-3 and TRBJ2-6; D gene uncertain. Germline CDR1 reads LGHNA; CDR2 reads YSLEER. CDR3 size: 17 residues. V dropped 0 bases and J dropped 0 bases, with 9 bases sitting between them. The CDR3 sequence is CASSQDPRTSGANVLTF. The CDR3 DNA sequence: TGCGCCAGCAGCCAAGACCCTCGGACCTCTGGGGCCAACGTCCTGACTTTC.

This chain connects TRBV3-1 to TRBJ1-4, with D possibly TRBD1 on 5 matching bases. Looked up from germline, CDR1 is LGHDT and CDR2 is YNNKEL (reference sequence). This CDR3 is 14 amino acids long. Trimming shortened V by 3 bases and J by 5 bases, and 10 bases separated the two germline ends. The chain's CDR3 is CASSQWQGNEKLFF. CDR3 nucleotide sequence: TGTGCCAGCAGCCAGTGGCAGGGAAATGAAAAACTGTTTTTT.

The chain joins TRBV20-1 to TRBJ1-1, with D tentatively TRBD1 (5 bases). The germline gives CDR1 DFQATT, CDR2 SNEGSKA (reference sequence). V lost 4 bases and J 5 bases, leaving 17 bases between the germline ends. This CDR3 spans 14 amino acids. The CDR3 sequence: CSATQTRAGTEAFF. CDR3 coding DNA: TGCAGTGCTACGCAAACCAGGGCTGGGACTGAAGCTTTCTTT.

This clonotype was detected many times. V is TRBV29-1 and J is TRBJ2-7, with 7 positions matching TRBD2. V was clipped by 6 bases and J by 6 bases; unmatched bases: 11. CDR1 SQVTM and CDR2 ANQGSEA come from the germline V gene. The CDR3 is 13 amino acids. CDR3: CSVFLAARGEQYF. The CDR3 DNA follows: TGCAGCGTCTTCCTAGCGGCTCGGGGCGAGCAGTACTTC.

The chain links TRBV20-1 to TRBJ1-6; D is perhaps TRBD1 (6 bases). V shed 6 bases and J shed 10 bases, with 19 bases lying between them. Per the germline V gene, CDR1 is DFQATT and CDR2 is SNEGSKA (reference sequence). The CDR3 loop spans 14 amino acids. CDR3 DNA: TGCAGTGCAACCGACGAGGGGGACGGCTCACCCCTCCACTTT. Protein sequence: CSATDEGDGSPLHF.

The chain couples TRBV2 to TRBJ2-7, with D maybe TRBD2 (5 bases). This CDR3 has 10 residues. The germline CDR1 and CDR2 sequences are SNHLY and FYNNEI. The V end lost 7 bases, the J end lost 5 bases, and 6 bases lay between the germline ends. As DNA, the CDR3 is TGTGCCAGCATAGCGAACGAGCAGTACTTC. Amino acids: CASIANEQYF. Filled out from reference TRBV2 and TRBJ2-7, the complete variable domain reads EPEVTQTPSHQVTQMGQEVILRCVPISNHLYFYWYRQILGQKVEFLVSFYNNEISEKSEIFDDQFSVERPDGSNFTLKIRSTKLEDSAMYFCASIANEQYFGPGTRLTVT.

The chain employs TRBV7-9 and TRBJ2-7; unclear D gene. Deletions cut 3 bases from V and 5 bases from J, with 8 bases between. Looked up from germline, CDR1 is SEHNR and CDR2 is FQNEAQ (reference sequence). This CDR3 is built from 12 residues. Here the CDR3 reads CASSFRTDEQYF. The CDR3, as DNA: TGTGCCAGCAGCTTTAGAACCGACGAGCAGTACTTC.

The chain joins TRBV6-1 to TRBJ2-7; 9 bases map to TRBD1. The J segment lost 3 bases and the V segment lost 0 bases, leaving 3 bases of the junction unmatched. The germline CDR1 and CDR2 sequences are MNHNS and SASEGT. This CDR3 contains 15 residues. The CDR3 here is CASSEAPDRGYEQYF. For the CDR3, the DNA is TGTGCCAGCAGTGAAGCCCCGGACAGGGGCTACGAGCAGTACTTC.

This clonotype was picked up many times. The rearrangement uses TRBV12-3 or TRBV12-4 and TRBJ1-5, with D perhaps matching TRBD1 (5 bases). The CDR3 contains 14 residues. V was trimmed by 3 bases and J by 6 bases, leaving 12 bases between them. The CDR3 DNA is TGTGCCAGCAGTTTTCCGGGGGGGGGTCAGCCCCAGCATTTT. As protein: CASSFPGGGQPQHF.

This clonotype was seen a handful of times. CDR3 nucleotide sequence: TGTGCCAGCAGCCGCGGACAAGCTCCCTACGAGCAGTACTTC. Translation: CASSRGQAPYEQYF. V gene TRBV7-9 combines with J gene TRBJ2-7; D might be TRBD1 (5 bases). Germline CDR1 reads SEHNR; CDR2 reads FQNEAQ (reference sequence). The CDR3 sequence is 14 residues long. Trimming took off 5 bases at V and 2 bases at J, with 13 bases between the two ends.

In this sample, this clonotype turned up a few times. The chain recombines TRBV9 with TRBJ2-1; D not certain. Germline CDR1 SGDLS, CDR2 YYNGEE. The CDR3 length is 15 residues. Trimming pared 2 bases from V and 9 bases from J, leaving 18 bases between. The CDR3 reads CASSVGTPRTGEQFF. The CDR3, as DNA: TGTGCCAGCAGCGTTGGTACTCCCCGCACGGGTGAGCAGTTCTTC.